This T cell receptor beta chain comes out of a study of shared clonotypes between healthy human individuals (dated by TCRdb to 2019 to 2021). About the full investigation: A few men and a couple of women, aged 18 to 49 years, made up the cohort. For each donor, CD4 naive and CD4 memory were each given three plates, CD8 naive was given two plates, and CD8 memory was given one plate. Blood TCR repertoires of roughly five healthy adults were deeply sequenced to estimate repertoire size and the extent of clonotype sharing between individuals. To increase sequencing depth and limit assay-specific biases, TCR repertoire library preparation and sequencing were carried out by different laboratories using diverse techniques. Per donor, leukapheresis produced somewhere between about 0.8 and 9 billion PBMCs. Study-level results and caveats: When several donors were compared, the shared fraction of clonotypes was roughly 5% for naive CD4, approximately 3.5% for naive CD8, 2% to 2.5% for memory CD4, and about 0.36% for memory CD8. Naive subsets generally had larger estimated clonotype richness than memory subsets. Pairwise subsampling indicated that sequencing depth was expected to affect the degree of clonotype sharing among donors. Sampling was limited to blood, and TCR repertoires in tissue likely differ from TCR repertoires in blood. Higher generation probabilities were observed for clonotypes shared by all four sorted-subset donors than for non-shared clonotypes. The small number of donors limited the genetic and exposure-history diversity represented. Even with the large sequencing depth, rarefaction of the sorted-subset datasets indicated that sequencing was incomplete.

V drops 3 bases and J drops 0 bases, leaving 12 bases in between. From cysteine to phenylalanine, the CDR3 is 16 amino acids long. This entry keeps only the CDR3 DNA: 48 bases, framed from base 1. CDR1 and CDR2, looked up from the germline V gene, are LGHNA and YNFKEQ. Turning to this clone: No antigen is known for it. No base qualities exist here, and no much larger clone lies one base off it.

TCR CDR3 regions were amplified from genomic DNA by multiplex PCR using the deep immunoSEQ assay. Extracted genomic DNA from each cell subset was distributed evenly across all wells of several immunoSEQ 96-well plates, and each plate was treated as a replicate. Each replicate PCR for sorted subsets received around 200 ng genomic DNA, equal to tens of thousands of T cell genomes. Purified libraries were quantified with a Qubit 3.0 fluorometer, sized on a Bioanalyzer 2100, and re-quantified with the KAPA Library Quantification kit. Every immunoSEQ 96-well plate was sequenced on a dedicated single-read 150-cycle Illumina NextSeq 550 flow cell. In the paper's pipeline: Because the immunoSEQ output included only junctional sequences and no quality scores, the filtering could not be the same as the filtering used for full-length reads. To assign V/J genes and CDR3, sequences were annotated against IMGT germline references using PyIR, a Python wrapper for IgBLAST v1.9. Reads were filtered out if the reads had weak V/J assignments (E-value above 1e-6), no CDR3, stop codons, out-of-frame junctions, or ambiguous translated residues. V3J clonotypes were defined by identical inferred V gene, J gene, and CDR3 amino acid sequence. Percentage overlap between repertoires was calculated by dividing the number of shared unique clonotypes by the size of the smaller repertoire. Three approaches were used to assess repertoire richness: RTK rarefaction, the Chao1 estimator, and Recon v2.1 estimates of unobserved clonotypes. Generation probabilities for all TCRbeta clonotypes obtained by the gDNA method from a few donors were computed using OLGA. TCRdb provides this immuneACCESS table in a form limited to in-frame rearrangements. Some clones are lacking; in checked studies, under half of them reflect an unresolved V gene, and why the rest are absent is not known. The V and J calls and clone size come from that table; D and trimming were worked out from the DNA. This sample lists about a million clones; around four fifths were detected once. The ten top clones hold less than 1.5% of the sample.

The donors were healthy, HIV-negative adults with no recently reported acute infections or vaccinations. Only Caucasian adults living in Nashville, Tennessee, USA were represented among the donors. Magnetic negative selection was used to enrich CD4+ T cells, after which naive cells were positively selected on CD45RA and the negative fraction became the memory subset. Blood was collected by leukapheresis, and PBMCs were isolated by Ficoll-Histopaque density gradient centrifugation and then cryopreserved in liquid nitrogen vapor phase. Purity and quantity of every magnetically sorted T cell population were checked by analytical flow cytometry. Genomic DNA was isolated from every sorted fraction and measured by UV absorbance on a Nanodrop 2000c.

This sequence uses TRBV4-2 and TRBJ2-1; the D gene remains uncertain. The TCR comes from a young man in good health. Material: memory CD4+ T cells sorted from blood. Sample cell subset or site, as interpreted from the label and publication: CD45RA-negative fraction. The base sequence is TGTGCCAGCAGCCAGACGAAGGTCGGCTCCTACAATGAGCAGTTCTTC. It encodes CASSQTKVGSYNEQFF.